These T cell receptor beta chains were read from a single sample in a study of T-cell memory formation after mild COVID-19. TCRdb analysed the 5' RACE reads with MiXCR anew, one entry per CDR3 protein. The sample includes just under 350,000 distinct CDR3 sequences, around 13% of them seen just once. The sequencing input was PBMCs or a T cell subset sorted from them (not recorded which). Source of these receptors: a man in his late teens or twenties who had mild COVID-19 (a few samples of this study predate the infection). Cell type and time point are not known. Both conserved end residues are part of each CDR3. The D gene is left open where the match is weak. Rows may omit the clone size; those that give it use once, few, many or a size class.

D,size,V,J,length,CDR3,DNA
TRBD2,NA,TRBV3-1,TRBJ2-1,15,CASSQATSGGREQFF,TGTGCCAGCAGCCAAGCAACTAGCGGGGGAAGGGAGCAGTTCTTC
TRBD2,NA,TRBV6-6,TRBJ2-1,14,CASSYGGEANEQFF,TGTGCCAGCAGTTACGGGGGGGAAGCCAATGAGCAGTTCTTC
NA,many,TRBV29-1,TRBJ2-7,12,CSVLYAGYEQYF,TGCAGCGTGTTATACGCAGGGTACGAGCAGTACTTC
TRBD1,NA,TRBV7-3,TRBJ2-1,17,CASSSGGPGQGADEQFF,TGTGCCAGCAGCTCCGGGGGCCCGGGACAGGGGGCCGATGAGCAGTTCTTC
TRBD1,NA,TRBV5-1,TRBJ1-1,16,CASSFLSQGVNTEAFF,TGCGCCAGCAGCTTTCTAAGTCAGGGGGTGAACACTGAAGCTTTCTTT
TRBD1,NA,TRBV7-9,TRBJ1-1,15,CASRSQGALGTEAFF,TGTGCCAGCAGATCGCAGGGGGCCCTGGGGACTGAAGCTTTCTTT
NA,few,TRBV7-9,TRBJ2-3,12,CASSLVKDTQYF,TGTGCCAGCAGCTTAGTCAAAGATACGCAGTATTTT
NA,few,TRBV6-6,TRBJ2-4,16,CASSLYDAGSKNIQYF,TGTGCCAGCAGCTTATACGATGCCGGGTCCAAAAACATTCAGTACTTC
NA,few,TRBV2,TRBJ2-3,13,CASRSDSSFVQYF,TGTGCCAGCAGATCGGACAGTTCCTTCGTGCAGTATTTT
NA,NA,TRBV7-2,TRBJ2-2,15,CASQQRGFSEGELFF,TGTGCCAGCCAACAGCGCGGCTTTTCGGAAGGGGAGCTGTTTTTT
TRBD1,NA,TRBV7-9,TRBJ2-1,14,CASSQTTGVAEQFF,TGTGCCAGCAGCCAAACCACAGGGGTGGCTGAGCAGTTCTTC
NA,NA,TRBV4-3,TRBJ1-6,16,CASSQDGGSNNSPLHF,TGCGCCAGCAGCCAAGATGGAGGGTCCAATAATTCACCCCTCCACTTT
NA,NA,TRBV4-1,TRBJ2-1,13,CASSIIPNNEQFF,TGCGCCAGCAGCATAATCCCAAACAATGAGCAGTTCTTC
TRBD2,many,TRBV4-2,TRBJ2-3,11,CASSSGGRSYF,TGTGCCAGCAGCAGCGGGGGACGGTCGTATTTT
TRBD1,NA,TRBV29-1,TRBJ2-5,14,CSVDRQGASETQYF,TGCAGCGTTGATCGGCAGGGGGCGAGCGAGACCCAGTACTTC
TRBD2,NA,TRBV2,TRBJ2-2,16,CASSGSPWEGTGELFF,TGTGCCAGCAGTGGCTCACCATGGGAGGGAACCGGGGAGCTGTTTTTT
NA,many,TRBV20-1,TRBJ1-1,11,CSARQRREAFF,TGCAGTGCTAGACAGAGAAGAGAAGCTTTCTTT
NA,few,TRBV18,TRBJ1-3,15,CASSPPSEPGNTIYF,TGTGCCAGCTCACCTCCTTCAGAGCCTGGAAACACCATATATTTT
NA,NA,TRBV5-6,TRBJ1-1,14,CASTWAGVNTEAFF,TGTGCCAGTACATGGGCAGGGGTGAACACTGAAGCTTTCTTT
TRBD1,few,TRBV20-1,TRBJ1-1,13,CSASGTGATEAFF,TGCAGTGCCTCTGGGACAGGGGCTACTGAAGCTTTCTTT
NA,NA,TRBV4-1,TRBJ1-2,16,CASSQDPGGTNYGYTF,TGCGCCAGCAGCCAAGATCCCGGAGGGACAAACTATGGCTACACCTTC
NA,many,TRBV6-2/TRBV6-3,TRBJ1-1,10,CASGNTEAFF,TGTGCCAGCGGAAACACTGAAGCTTTCTTT
TRBD2,many,TRBV7-2,TRBJ2-3,12,CASGLVTDTQYF,TGTGCCTCTGGACTAGTCACAGATACGCAGTATTTT
NA,NA,TRBV7-2,TRBJ1-6,15,CASSFSKAGNSPLHF,TGTGCCAGCAGCTTTTCTAAGGCGGGGAATTCACCCCTCCACTTT
NA,NA,TRBV24-1,TRBJ1-5,13,CATSDHSNQPQHF,TGTGCCACCAGTGATCATAGCAATCAGCCCCAGCATTTT
NA,NA,TRBV10-3,TRBJ1-2,12,CAISPTGSGYTF,TGTGCCATCAGTCCAACAGGGTCTGGCTACACCTTC
TRBD1,many,TRBV12-5,TRBJ2-2,18,CASGFILDREDNTGELFF,TGTGCTAGTGGTTTTATCCTGGACAGGGAAGACAACACCGGGGAGCTGTTTTTT
TRBD1,few,TRBV12-3/TRBV12-4,TRBJ1-2,13,CASRDRGGSGYTF,TGTGCCAGCAGGGACAGGGGAGGTAGTGGCTACACCTTC
NA,NA,TRBV4-1,TRBJ1-1,15,CASSLDPGLNTEAFF,TGCGCCAGCAGTCTCGACCCCGGGCTGAACACTGAAGCTTTCTTT
NA,NA,TRBV21-1,TRBJ2-4,19,CASSKAAHEHGIPKNIQYF,TGTGCCAGCAGCAAAGCAGCGCATGAACACGGGATCCCCAAAAACATTCAGTACTTC
TRBD1,NA,TRBV30,TRBJ2-7,14,CAWGAGTGIYEQYF,TGTGCCTGGGGAGCCGGGACAGGGATCTACGAGCAGTACTTC
NA,few,TRBV6-2/TRBV6-3,TRBJ2-1,12,CASSPRDDEQFF,TGTGCCAGCAGCCCCAGGGACGATGAGCAGTTCTTC
NA,few,TRBV5-1,TRBJ1-3,16,CASSLRGWGSGNTIYF,TGCGCCAGCAGCTTACGAGGGTGGGGCTCTGGAAACACCATATATTTT
TRBD1,few,TRBV20-1,TRBJ1-1,21,CSARTVPGGGTGSFMNTEAFF,TGCAGTGCTAGGACCGTACCTGGCGGCGGGACAGGAAGCTTCATGAACACTGAAGCTTTCTTT
TRBD2,few,TRBV7-3,TRBJ2-3,17,CASSFSGLAGSGDTQYF,TGTGCCAGCAGCTTCAGTGGACTAGCGGGGAGTGGAGATACGCAGTATTTT
TRBD1,many,TRBV5-1,TRBJ2-3,14,CASSFGTGSDTQYF,TGCGCCAGCAGCTTCGGGACAGGATCAGATACGCAGTATTTT
NA,few,TRBV30,TRBJ2-5,16,CAWSPSAGAFQETQYF,TGTGCCTGGAGTCCCTCTGCGGGGGCCTTCCAAGAGACCCAGTACTTC
NA,few,TRBV14,TRBJ1-1,14,CASSHAHGNTEAFF,TGTGCCAGCAGCCACGCACACGGGAACACTGAAGCTTTCTTT
NA,NA,TRBV12-3/TRBV12-4,TRBJ2-5,12,CASSLWEKTQYF,TGTGCCAGCAGTTTATGGGAGAAGACCCAGTACTTC
NA,NA,TRBV13,TRBJ1-6,17,CASSLIRGRSYNSPLHF,TGTGCCAGCAGCCTCATCCGGGGGCGCTCCTATAATTCACCCCTCCACTTT
NA,NA,TRBV20-1,TRBJ1-5,13,CSARRPSNQPQHF,TGCAGTGCTAGGCGGCCTAGCAATCAGCCCCAGCATTTT
NA,few,TRBV6-5,TRBJ1-1,16,CASSPTTGAGNTEAFF,TGTGCCAGCAGTCCAACGACAGGAGCAGGGAACACTGAAGCTTTCTTT
NA,many,TRBV5-1,TRBJ2-5,14,CASSVGTDEETQYF,TGCGCCAGCAGCGTTGGGACGGACGAAGAGACCCAGTACTTC
TRBD2,few,TRBV9,TRBJ2-1,15,CASSVSSGGRFQQFF,TGTGCCAGCAGCGTATCTAGCGGGGGGAGGTTTCAGCAGTTCTTC
NA,few,TRBV10-3,TRBJ1-5,13,CASVGVSNQPQHF,TGTGCCAGCGTGGGGGTAAGCAATCAGCCCCAGCATTTT
NA,NA,TRBV20-1,TRBJ1-5,13,CSASGRSGQPQHF,TGCAGTGCTTCGGGACGTTCAGGTCAGCCCCAGCATTTT
TRBD1,few,TRBV13,TRBJ2-4,14,CASSKGQGQNIQYF,TGTGCCAGCAGCAAGGGACAGGGACAAAACATTCAGTACTTC
NA,once,TRBV20-1,TRBJ2-6,14,CSAHAWAGANVLTF,TGCAGTGCCCACGCCTGGGCTGGGGCCAACGTCCTGACTTTC
NA,few,TRBV6-5,TRBJ1-1,13,CASISQAPAEAFF,TGTGCCAGCATAAGTCAGGCGCCAGCTGAAGCTTTCTTT
TRBD1,many,TRBV4-3,TRBJ1-6,14,CASSETGRGSPLHF,TGCGCCAGCAGCGAGACAGGGCGGGGATCACCCCTCCACTTT
TRBD1,NA,TRBV2,TRBJ2-7,15,CASSYLGQGRGEQYF,TGTGCCAGCAGCTATCTGGGACAGGGAAGAGGCGAGCAGTACTTC
NA,few,TRBV9,TRBJ1-2,14,CASSVGGDHYGYTF,TGTGCCAGCAGCGTAGGAGGGGACCACTATGGCTACACCTTC
TRBD1,NA,TRBV4-1,TRBJ2-5,14,CASSPRDSQETQYF,TGCGCCAGCAGCCCCCGGGACAGCCAAGAGACCCAGTACTTC
TRBD1,few,TRBV6-5,TRBJ1-2,14,CASSWGGQGYGYTF,TGTGCCAGCAGTTGGGGGGGACAGGGGTATGGCTACACCTTC
TRBD1,many,TRBV4-2,TRBJ1-4,16,CASSQGSGTVNEKLFF,TGTGCCAGCAGCCAAGGCTCCGGGACAGTTAATGAAAAACTGTTTTTT
TRBD1,NA,TRBV6-5,TRBJ1-2,17,CASSYSKGGQGEDGYTF,TGTGCCAGCAGTTACTCGAAAGGAGGACAGGGAGAGGATGGCTACACCTTC
NA,NA,TRBV5-1,TRBJ2-7,14,CASSLSPNLGEQYF,TGCGCCAGCAGCTTGTCCCCGAACCTGGGCGAGCAGTACTTC